This T cell receptor (beta chain) is drawn from a study of CD8 T cells in Susac syndrome. RNA in amounts of about 0.5 to 1 ug was reverse transcribed with random hexamers. In TCRdb, the immunoSEQ multiplex PCR reads were re-called with MiXCR into one record per CDR3 protein. Of about 160,000 distinct CDR3 sequences detected, about 94% appear once; the ten largest clones hold approximately 0.14%. Germline V gives CDR1 LGHDT, CDR2 YNNKEL (reference sequence). V shed 2 bases and J 6 bases; nucleotides not matched to a gene: 4. This CDR3 has 14 amino acids. This chain uses TRBV3-1 with TRBJ2-7, with 10 bases lining up with TRBD1. The sequence was collected from a human donor in good health. The sample was CD4+ T cells from PBMCs. The CDR3 DNA reads as TGTGCCAGCAGCCAAACCGGGACAGGGGCCGAGCAGTACTTC. As protein: CASSQTGTGAEQYF.